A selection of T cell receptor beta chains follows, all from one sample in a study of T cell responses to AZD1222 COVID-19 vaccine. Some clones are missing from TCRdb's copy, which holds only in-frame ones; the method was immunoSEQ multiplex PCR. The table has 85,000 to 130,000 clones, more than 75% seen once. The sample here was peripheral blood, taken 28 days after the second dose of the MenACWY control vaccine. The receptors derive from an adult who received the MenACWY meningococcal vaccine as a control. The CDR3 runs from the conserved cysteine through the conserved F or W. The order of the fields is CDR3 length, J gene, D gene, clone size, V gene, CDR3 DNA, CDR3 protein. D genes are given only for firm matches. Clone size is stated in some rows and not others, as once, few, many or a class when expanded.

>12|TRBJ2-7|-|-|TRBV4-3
TGCGCCAGCAGCCAAGGAGACACCGGTATGTGCTTC
CASSQGDTGMCF
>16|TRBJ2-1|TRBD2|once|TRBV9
TGTGCCAGCAGCGTGTCTGCGGGGGGCTCGGGCAATGAGCAGTTCTTC
CASSVSAGGSGNEQFF
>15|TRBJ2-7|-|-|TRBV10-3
TGTGCCATCAGTGAGTCGGGGCCCCCGGCGACCGAGCAGTACTTC
CAISESGPPATEQYF
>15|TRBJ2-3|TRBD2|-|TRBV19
TGTGCCAGTAGGGGGGGACTAGTTGGCGCAGATACGCAGTATTTT
CASRGGLVGADTQYF
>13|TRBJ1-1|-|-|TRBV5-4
TGTGCCAGCAGCGCCGGGATGAACACTGAAGCTTTCTTT
CASSAGMNTEAFF
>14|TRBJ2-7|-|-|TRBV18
TGTGCCAGCTCACCGACGCGGCAATTCTACGAGCAGTACTTC
CASSPTRQFYEQYF
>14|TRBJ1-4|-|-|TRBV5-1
TGCGCCAGCAGCCTGGGACCAACTAATGAAAAACTGTTTTTT
CASSLGPTNEKLFF
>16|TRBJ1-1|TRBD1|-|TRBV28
TGTGCCAGCAGTCCCCGGACAGGGAGGGGGAACACTGAAGCTTTCTTT
CASSPRTGRGNTEAFF
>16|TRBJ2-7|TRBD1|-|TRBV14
TGTGCCAGCAGCCAAGAGGGACCGGGACAGGACTACGAGCAGTACTTC
CASSQEGPGQDYEQYF
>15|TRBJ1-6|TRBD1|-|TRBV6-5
TGTGCCAGCAGAGGCCGGGACAGGGGCAATTCACCCCTCCACTTT
CASRGRDRGNSPLHF
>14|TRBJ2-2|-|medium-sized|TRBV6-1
TGTGCCAGCAGTGACAGGCCCCAGGGCGGGGAGCTGTTTTTT
CASSDRPQGGELFF
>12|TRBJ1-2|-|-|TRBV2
TGTGCCAGCAAGGCCCCGGGGCCTGGCTACACCTTC
CASKAPGPGYTF
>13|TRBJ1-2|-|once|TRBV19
TGTGCCAGTACCAATCGGGCAAACTATGGCTACACCTTC
CASTNRANYGYTF
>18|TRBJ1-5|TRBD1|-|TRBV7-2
TGTGCCAGCAGCCGGAGACAGGGAGTGGAGTATAGCAATCAGCCCCAGCATTTT
CASSRRQGVEYSNQPQHF
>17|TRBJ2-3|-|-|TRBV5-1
TGCGCCAGCAGCTTGAGTGCGCTGGGCCAGCACACAGATACGCAGTATTTT
CASSLSALGQHTDTQYF
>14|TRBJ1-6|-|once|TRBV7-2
TGTGCCAGCAGCCCGGGACGTATAAATTCACCCCTCCACTTT
CASSPGRINSPLHF
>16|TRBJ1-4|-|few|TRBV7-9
TGTGCCAGCAGCTTAGGAGGGGCGGTAGCTAATGAAAAACTGTTTTTT
CASSLGGAVANEKLFF
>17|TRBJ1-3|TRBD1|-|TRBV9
TGTGCCAGCAGCGCCCCTCCCGGGACAGAAATCGGAAACACCATATATTTT
CASSAPPGTEIGNTIYF
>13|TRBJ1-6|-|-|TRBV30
TGTGCCGGACACCGGGATAATAATTCACCCCTCCACTTT
CAGHRDNNSPLHF
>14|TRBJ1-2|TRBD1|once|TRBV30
TGTGCCTGGAGTGTACGGGACAGGCCGACGAGGTACACCTTC
CAWSVRDRPTRYTF
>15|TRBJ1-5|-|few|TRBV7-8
TGTGCCAGCAGCACGCTACAGGGAGCGAGGCAGCCCCAGCATTTT
CASSTLQGARQPQHF
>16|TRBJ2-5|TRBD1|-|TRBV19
TGTGCCAGTAGTCTTATACCGGGACAGGGTAGGGAGACCCAGTACTTC
CASSLIPGQGRETQYF
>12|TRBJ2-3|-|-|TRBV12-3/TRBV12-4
TGTGCCAGCAGTTGGGCCACAGATACGCAGTATTTT
CASSWATDTQYF
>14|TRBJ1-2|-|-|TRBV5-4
TGTGCCAGCAGCTTCTCCGGGATTCGCTATGGCTACACCTTC
CASSFSGIRYGYTF
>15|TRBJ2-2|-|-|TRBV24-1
TGTGCCACCAGTGACTCCGGGGTCAACACCGGGGAGCTGTTTTTT
CATSDSGVNTGELFF
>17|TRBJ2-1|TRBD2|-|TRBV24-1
TGTGCCACCAGTGATGTAGCGGGGGACGATGCATACAATGAGCAGTTCTTC
CATSDVAGDDAYNEQFF
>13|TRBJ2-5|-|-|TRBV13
TGTGCCAGCAGCGCGGACAGACAAGAGACCCAGTACTTC
CASSADRQETQYF
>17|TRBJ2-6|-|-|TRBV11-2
TGTGCCAGCAGCTTAGCCGCCTTCAACTCTGGGGCCAACGTCCTGACTTTC
CASSLAAFNSGANVLTF
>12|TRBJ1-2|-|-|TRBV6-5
TGTGCCAGCAGGCCCCAGGGCAGTGGCTACACCTTC
CASRPQGSGYTF
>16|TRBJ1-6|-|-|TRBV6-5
TGTGCCAGCAGTTACTCCTATACAGTATTTAATTCACCCCTCCACTTT
CASSYSYTVFNSPLHF
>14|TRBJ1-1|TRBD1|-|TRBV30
TGTGCCTTGGGGACAGGGGGAGCGAACACTGAAGCTTTCTTT
CALGTGGANTEAFF
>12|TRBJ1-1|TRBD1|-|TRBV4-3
TGCGCCAGCAGTCCGGCAGGGGGCGTAGCTTTCTTT
CASSPAGGVAFF
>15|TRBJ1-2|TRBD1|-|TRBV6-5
TGTGCCAGCAGTTTTCGGACAGGGGGAAACTATGGCTACACCTTC
CASSFRTGGNYGYTF
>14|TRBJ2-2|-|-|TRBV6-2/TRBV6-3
TGTGCCAGCAGTGACGGGCCTAATGGCGGGGAGCTGTTTTTT
CASSDGPNGGELFF
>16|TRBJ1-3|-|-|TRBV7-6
TGTGCCAGCAGCTTAGCGCTGGCAAGCTCTGGAAACACCATATATTTT
CASSLALASSGNTIYF
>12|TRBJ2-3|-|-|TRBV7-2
TGTGCCAGCCGGGGAGTTGCAGATACGCAGTATTTT
CASRGVADTQYF
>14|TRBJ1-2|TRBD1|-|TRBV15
TGTGCCACCAGCAGTCCTCAGGGGGGTCATGGCTACACCTTC
CATSSPQGGHGYTF
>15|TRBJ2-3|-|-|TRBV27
TGTGCCAGCAGTTTGGTTATCCCGGGCCCAGATACGCAGTATTTT
CASSLVIPGPDTQYF
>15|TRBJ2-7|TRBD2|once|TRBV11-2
TGTGCCAGCAGCTGGGCCGGGACTAGCGGATACGAGCAGTACTTC
CASSWAGTSGYEQYF
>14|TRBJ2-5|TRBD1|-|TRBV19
TGTGCCAGTAGTTCCCGGGACAGGAAAGAGACCCAGTACTTC
CASSSRDRKETQYF
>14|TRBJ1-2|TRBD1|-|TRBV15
TGTGCCACCAGCAGAAAGGGGGCGTTCGATGGCTACACCTTC
CATSRKGAFDGYTF
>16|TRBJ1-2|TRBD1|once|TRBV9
TGTGCCAGCAGCGTCGATCCTCAGGGACAGGGGTATGGCTACACCTTC
CASSVDPQGQGYGYTF
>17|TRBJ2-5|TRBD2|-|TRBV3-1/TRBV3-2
TGTGCCAGCAGCCCCGGGACTAGCGGGGGGGCCGGGGAGACCCAGTACTTC
CASSPGTSGGAGETQYF
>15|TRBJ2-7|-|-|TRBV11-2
TGTGCCAGCAGCTTAGATCGGCCCCGCTCCTACGAGCAGTACTTC
CASSLDRPRSYEQYF
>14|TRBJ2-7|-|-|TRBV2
TGTGCCAGCACAACAGGGTACTCCTCCTACGAGCAGTACTTC
CASTTGYSSYEQYF
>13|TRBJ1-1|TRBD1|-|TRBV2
TGTGCCAGCAGCCGTGGACAGGGGGCTGAAGCTTTCTTT
CASSRGQGAEAFF
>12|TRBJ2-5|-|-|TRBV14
TGTGCCAGCAGCCCTCGCCTGGGGACCCAGTACTTC
CASSPRLGTQYF
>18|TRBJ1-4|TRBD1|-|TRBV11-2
TGTGCCAGCAGCTTAAGGGGGGGACAGGGCGGAACTAATGAAAAACTGTTTTTT
CASSLRGGQGGTNEKLFF
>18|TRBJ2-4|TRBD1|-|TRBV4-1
TGCGCCAGCAGCCCCTCCCTAGGACAGGGGAAGGCCAAAAACATTCAGTACTTC
CASSPSLGQGKAKNIQYF
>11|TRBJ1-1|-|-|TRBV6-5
TGTGCCAGCAGTTCTTACACTGAAGCTTTCTTT
CASSSYTEAFF
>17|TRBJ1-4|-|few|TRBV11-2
TGTGCCAGCAGCCGGGGGCCGTCACGGGAGACTAATGAAAAACTGTTTTTT
CASSRGPSRETNEKLFF
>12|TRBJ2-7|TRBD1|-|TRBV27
TGTGCCAGTCAGACAGGGGATGGCGAGCAGTACTTC
CASQTGDGEQYF
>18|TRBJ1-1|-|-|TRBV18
TGTGCCAGCTCACCAATTTTTCTAGGGGCAGGCGAGAACACTGAAGCTTTCTTT
CASSPIFLGAGENTEAFF